This TCR beta chain stems from a study of T cells in Graves' hyperthyroidism and ophthalmopathy. Study-wide findings and caveats: Most thyroid clonotypes that were expanded above 0.001 also turned up in blood. From stable hyperthyroidism, ophthalmopathy was separated by a 13 V-J model.

The CDR3 spans 15 residues. The germline gives CDR1 LNHNV, CDR2 YYDKDF (reference sequence). The trim removed 1 base at V and 5 bases at J, leaving 6 bases unmatched. This clonotype was detected only a few times. Its antigen is unknown. Orbital computed tomography and thyroid ultrasound, together with serum TRAb and thyroxine and clinical symptoms, were used for diagnoses. The CDR3 regions of TCR beta were amplified from RNA transcripts. Primed by the HTBI set, a first-round RT-PCR was run on the TCR CDR3. One entry per CDR3 protein results from TCRdb running MiXCR on the multiplex PCR reads. The sample yields about 640,000 distinct CDR3 sequences, less than 25% seen once.

The sequenced sample consisted of blood. This TCR derives from a man younger than 45 with Graves' ophthalmopathy. J is TRBJ2-7 and V is TRBV15; 9 nucleotides align to TRBD1. The CDR3 nucleotides are TGTGCCACCAGCAGAGTTACAGGGGGCTTCAACGAGCAGTACTTC. Protein: CATSRVTGGFNEQYF.